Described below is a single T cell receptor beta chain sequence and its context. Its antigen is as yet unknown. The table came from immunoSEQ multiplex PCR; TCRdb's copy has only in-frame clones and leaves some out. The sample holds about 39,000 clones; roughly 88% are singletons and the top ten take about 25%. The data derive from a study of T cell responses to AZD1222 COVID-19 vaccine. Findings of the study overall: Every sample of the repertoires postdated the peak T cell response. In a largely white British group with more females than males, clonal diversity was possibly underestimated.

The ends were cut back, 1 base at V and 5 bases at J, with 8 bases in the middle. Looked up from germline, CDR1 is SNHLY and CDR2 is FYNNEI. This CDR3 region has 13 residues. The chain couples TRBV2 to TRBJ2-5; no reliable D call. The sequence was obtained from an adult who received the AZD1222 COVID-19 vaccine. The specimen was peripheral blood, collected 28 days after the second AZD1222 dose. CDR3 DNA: TGTGCCAGCAGTGAAGGGCAACGGGAGACCCAGTACTTC. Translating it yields CASSEGQRETQYF. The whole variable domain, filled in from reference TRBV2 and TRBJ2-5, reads EPEVTQTPSHQVTQMGQEVILRCVPISNHLYFYWYRQILGQKVEFLVSFYNNEISEKSEIFDDQFSVERPDGSNFTLKIRSTKLEDSAMYFCASSEGQRETQYFGPGTRLLVL.